These 30 T cell receptor beta chains were all obtained from the same sample, sequenced in a study of cytomegalovirus exposure and HLA in healthy donors. PCR employed 60 Vbeta and 13 Jbeta primers. This table comes from immunoSEQ multiplex PCR, and its TCRdb copy is limited to in-frame clones, with some not included. The repertoire holds about 180,000 clones, with 82% as singletons. Specimen: PBMCs. These receptors were taken from a man aged 40-49 years in good health and CMV-seronegative.

The chain has TRBV28 and TRBJ1-6; 7 positions agree with TRBD1. With V trimmed by 2 bases and J by 11 bases, 3 bases remained unmatched. The germline V gene has CDR1 MDHEN and CDR2 SYDVKM. This CDR3 is built from 13 residues. CDR3 in DNA: TGTGCCAGCAGTTTAGACAGGGTAGCACCCCTCCACTTT. This encodes CASSLDRVAPLHF. Based on the CDR3 plus reference TRBV28 and TRBJ1-6, the full variable domain is DVKVTQSSRYLVKRTGEKVFLECVQDMDHENMFWYRQDPGLGLRLIYFSYDVKMKEKGDIPEGYSVSREKKERFSLILESASTNQTSMYLCASSLDRVAPLHFGNGTRLTVT.

The chain recombines TRBV6-6 with TRBJ2-5, with unresolved D. The germline V gene encodes CDR1 MNHNY and CDR2 SVGAGI (reference sequence). Trimming cost V 7 bases and J 0 bases, with 12 bases left between them. CDR3 length: 14 residues. CDR3 sequence: CASTRPDYQETQYF. CDR3 bases: TGTGCCAGCACGCGGCCTGACTACCAAGAGACCCAGTACTTC.

V gene TRBV9 combines with J gene TRBJ1-1; TRBD1 might be the D (5 bases). This CDR3 spans 15 amino acids. Looked up from germline, CDR1 is SGDLS and CDR2 is YYNGEE. Trimming removed 2 bases from V and 1 base from J, with 12 bases in between. CDR3 DNA sequence: TGTGCCAGCAGCGTTGGGGGAGGATCGAACACTGAAGCTTTCTTT. Its translation: CASSVGGGSNTEAFF.

The chain employs TRBV28 and TRBJ2-7; 7 nucleotides agree with TRBD1. The junction had 0 bases not matched to a gene; V was cut back by 8 bases and J by 2 bases. Germline CDR1 reads MDHEN; CDR2 reads SYDVKM. There are 11 residues in the CDR3. In nucleotides, the CDR3 is TGTGCCAGCGGACAGGCCTACGAGCAGTACTTC. Protein sequence: CASGQAYEQYF.

The gene calls are TRBV7-8 and TRBJ2-3; D remains unclear. V was trimmed by 1 base and J by 0 bases, leaving 5 bases between them. The length of the CDR3 is 14 residues. Germline V gene data show CDR1 as SGHVS and CDR2 as FQNEAQ. The CDR3 spells CASSLEHSTDTQYF. CDR3 DNA sequence: TGTGCCAGCAGCTTAGAGCACAGCACAGATACGCAGTATTTT. The full variable domain, its missing parts supplied by reference TRBV7-8 and TRBJ2-3, is GAGVSQSPRYKVAKRGQDVALRCDPISGHVSLFWYQQALGQGPEFLTYFQNEAQLDKSGLPSDRFFAERPEGSVSTLKIQRTQQEDSAVYLCASSLEHSTDTQYFGPGTRLTVL.

V gene TRBV11-3 combines with J gene TRBJ1-2; tentative D call: TRBD1 (6 bases). Deletions cut 5 bases from V and 5 bases from J, with 18 bases between. In germline, CDR1 is SGHNT, CDR2 YENEEA. This CDR3 is 15 amino acids long. This CDR3 is CASSPRGEGAYGYTF. The CDR3 bases are TGTGCCAGCAGCCCCAGGGGTGAGGGTGCGTATGGCTACACCTTC.

The rearrangement uses TRBV5-5 and TRBJ1-1; D possibly corresponds to TRBD1 (5 bases). Germline V lookup: CDR1 SGHKS, CDR2 YYEKEE (reference sequence). This CDR3 has 14 residues. V was cut by 2 bases and J by 5 bases, with 13 bases left in between. The CDR3 bases are TGTGCCAGCAGCTTTGACAGCCGAGGAACTGAAGCTTTCTTT. Protein sequence: CASSFDSRGTEAFF.

The V gene is TRBV9, the J gene TRBJ2-1; TRBD1 agrees at 8 bases. The CDR3 covers 17 residues. CDR1 SGDLS and CDR2 YYNGEE come from the germline V gene. V was pared by 3 bases and J by 2 bases, with 10 bases of the junction left unmatched. CDR3 in DNA: TGTGCCAGCAGCGCCCAACCCGGGACAGGCCCCTACAATGAGCAGTTCTTC. This gives the protein CASSAQPGTGPYNEQFF.

The chain carries TRBV7-2 and TRBJ2-2, with D tentatively TRBD1 (6 bases). Germline loops: CDR1 SGHTA, CDR2 FQGNSA. This CDR3 contains 16 residues. V was pared by 5 bases and J by 7 bases, with 20 bases between. The CDR3 DNA reads TGTGCCAGCAGCCCGCACCACCAGGGGTCCGGCGGGGAGCTGTTTTTT. It encodes CASSPHHQGSGGELFF.

The chain has TRBV11-2 and TRBJ1-1; possibly TRBD1 for D (5 bases). This CDR3 spans 14 amino acids. The ends were cut back, 3 bases at V and 1 base at J, with 9 bases in the middle. Germline assignment: CDR1 SGHAT and CDR2 FQNNGV. CDR3 protein: CASSFGQGNTEAFF. The CDR3 coding sequence is TGTGCCAGCAGCTTCGGTCAGGGGAACACTGAAGCTTTCTTT.

The chain recombines TRBV6-1 with TRBJ1-1, with 7 bases aligning to TRBD1. The junction had 6 bases not matched to a gene; V was cut back by 7 bases and J by 1 base. Germline CDR1 is MNHNS and CDR2 is SASEGT. The CDR3 runs to 14 residues. For the CDR3, the DNA is TGTGCCAGCAAAAGACAGGGTTCGAACACTGAAGCTTTCTTT. This codes for CASKRQGSNTEAFF.

This chain uses TRBV28 with TRBJ2-7; 11 nucleotides match TRBD1. Germline V gene lookup returns CDR1 MDHEN and CDR2 SYDVKM. Unmatched junction bases numbered 5, after V lost 4 bases and J lost 3 bases. The CDR3 runs to 15 residues. The CDR3 sequence is CASSSTGTGGYEQYF. CDR3 coding DNA: TGTGCCAGCAGTTCTACCGGGACAGGGGGCTACGAGCAGTACTTC.

This sequence joins TRBV30 and TRBJ1-1; a weak D match, TRBD1 (5 bases). There are 14 residues in the CDR3. The germline V gene has CDR1 GTSNPN and CDR2 SVGIG (reference sequence). V dropped 2 bases and J dropped 3 bases, with 13 bases sitting between them. CDR3: CAWSQFGGYTEAFF. DNA of the CDR3: TGTGCCTGGAGTCAGTTCGGGGGGTACACTGAAGCTTTCTTT.

The chain uses TRBV21-1 and TRBJ1-1; TRBD1 is the table's D call and was not checked against the DNA. TRBV21-1 is classified as a pseudogene. The CDR3 runs to 16 residues. The CDR3 reads CASSKATDYQIAEAFF. In DNA form, the CDR3 reads TGTGCCAGCAGCAAAGCAACAGATTACCAGATCGCTGAAGCTTTCTTT.

This chain links TRBV15 with TRBJ1-5; D ambiguous. The V and J ends lost 0 bases and 0 bases respectively, with 3 bases between them. The length of the CDR3 is 14 residues. The germline CDR1 and CDR2 sequences are LNHNV and YYDKDF (reference sequence). The CDR3 DNA reads TGTGCCACCAGCAGAGATAATAGCAATCAGCCCCAGCATTTT. Translated, it gives CATSRDNSNQPQHF. The entire variable domain, with the rest obtained from reference TRBV15 and TRBJ1-5, is as follows: DAMVIQNPRYQVTQFGKPVTLSCSQTLNHNVMYWYQQKSSQAPKLLFHYYDKDFNNEADTPDNFQSRRPNTSFCFLDIRSPGLGDTAMYLCATSRDNSNQPQHFGDGTRLSIL.

The chain uses TRBV5-1 and TRBJ2-5; D is possibly TRBD1 (6 bases). Germline V CDR1 and CDR2: SGHRS, YFSETQ. V was pared by 0 bases and J by 7 bases, with 16 bases between. This CDR3 spans 15 amino acids. The CDR3 nucleotides read TGCGCCAGCAGCTTGGACAGGACAGAAAGGGCGACCCAGTACTTC. Translated: CASSLDRTERATQYF.

The rearrangement joins TRBV9 to TRBJ2-5; 11 nucleotides line up with TRBD2. The V gene's germline CDR1 is SGDLS and CDR2 YYNGEE. The J segment lost 5 bases and the V segment lost 0 bases, leaving 3 bases of the junction unmatched. The length of the CDR3 is 15 residues. The DNA of the CDR3 is TGTGCCAGCAGCGTAGCTAGCGGGGGGACCGAGACCCAGTACTTC. It codes for CASSVASGGTETQYF.

This chain links TRBV7-9 with TRBJ1-4, with a tentative D call TRBD1 (6 bases). Per germline, CDR1 SEHNR and CDR2 FQNEAQ (reference sequence). The V end was cut by 4 bases, the J end by 3 bases, with 21 bases between. This CDR3 is 18 amino acids long. CDR3 loop: CASSSRRTNRAANEKLFF. The CDR3 DNA reads as TGTGCCAGCAGCTCCAGGAGGACGAACAGGGCGGCTAATGAAAAACTGTTTTTT. The full variable domain, in which reference TRBV7-9 and TRBJ1-4 provide the parts outside the CDR3, is DTGVSQNPRHKITKRGQNVTFRCDPISEHNRLYWYRQTLGQGPEFLTYFQNEAQLEKSRLLSDRFSAERPKGSFSTLEIQRTEQGDSAMYLCASSSRRTNRAANEKLFFGSGTQLSVL.

The rearrangement uses TRBV6-1 and TRBJ1-1; 9 bases match TRBD1. The trim removed 2 bases at V and 0 bases at J, leaving 7 bases unmatched. Germline-derived CDR1 and CDR2 are MNHNS and SASEGT. The CDR3 sequence is 17 residues long. CDR3 bases: TGTGCCAGCAGTGAAACGGACAGGGGCCGAATGAACACTGAAGCTTTCTTT. The encoded protein is CASSETDRGRMNTEAFF.

The chain links TRBV29-1 to TRBJ2-3, with a tentative D call TRBD2 (6 bases). Germline CDR1 is SQVTM and CDR2 is ANQGSEA. The CDR3 runs to 12 residues. The ends were cut back, 6 bases at V and 6 bases at J, with 13 bases in the middle. The CDR3 here is CSVLPLADTQYF. DNA for the CDR3: TGCAGCGTCCTACCTCTAGCGGATACGCAGTATTTT.

J is TRBJ2-7 and V is TRBV6-5; D is possibly TRBD2 (5 bases). In germline, CDR1 is MNHEY, CDR2 SVGAGI. The CDR3 covers 14 residues. Trimming took off 2 bases at V and 2 bases at J, with 10 bases between the two ends. DNA for the CDR3: TGTGCCAGCAGTTACCGGGAAGCCCCCTACGAGCAGTACTTC. Translating it yields CASSYREAPYEQYF.

This clone was counted between two and nine times. V is TRBV6-5 and J is TRBJ1-6; possibly TRBD1 for D (6 bases). The CDR3 extends over 13 amino acids. Germline V lookup: CDR1 MNHEY, CDR2 SVGAGI. V lost 4 bases, J lost 7 bases, and 8 bases lay in between. CDR3 residues: CASSFRGNSPLHF. The CDR3 DNA follows: TGTGCCAGCAGTTTCAGGGGCAATTCACCCCTCCACTTT.

This rearrangement joins TRBV5-4 to TRBJ1-1; 7 bases are a match to TRBD1. V was clipped by 4 bases and J by 2 bases; unmatched bases: 2. Germline loops: CDR1 SGHNT, CDR2 YYREEE (reference sequence). There are 13 residues in the CDR3. CDR3 DNA sequence: TGTGCCAGCAGCGGGACAGCCAACACTGAAGCTTTCTTT. It translates to CASSGTANTEAFF.

The genes are TRBV15 and TRBJ1-5; a weak D match, TRBD1 (6 bases). V shed 0 bases and J shed 3 bases, with 27 bases lying between them. Germline V gene lookup returns CDR1 LNHNV and CDR2 YYDKDF (reference sequence). This CDR3 has 21 residues. The CDR3 bases are TGTGCCACCAGCAGAGATGTATTGGGGGGACGGGGAGGGGGTTCCAATCAGCCCCAGCATTTT. This codes for CATSRDVLGGRGGGSNQPQHF.

V usage is TRBV6-5 and J usage is TRBJ1-2; 10 bases line up with TRBD1. Germline lookup yields CDR1 MNHEY and CDR2 SVGAGI. With V trimmed by 0 bases and J by 8 bases, 9 bases remained unmatched. The CDR3 consists of 16 residues. The CDR3 loop is CASSYSRGQGVKGYTF. DNA for the CDR3: TGTGCCAGCAGTTACTCTAGAGGACAGGGGGTAAAAGGCTACACCTTC.

V is TRBV7-2 and J is TRBJ2-1, with 12 bases fitting TRBD2. Germline V gene sequence: CDR1 SGHTA, CDR2 FQGNSA. The CDR3 runs to 16 residues. The V gene end was trimmed by 3 bases and the J gene end by 8 bases; junction bases not matched to a gene: 8. CDR3 coding DNA: TGTGCCAGCAGCTTGATGAGGACTAGCGGGATCCATGAGCAGTTCTTC. The encoded protein is CASSLMRTSGIHEQFF.

This clone was seen only once. The V call is TRBV6-5, the J call TRBJ1-5, with D unresolved. The CDR3 has 15 residues. In germline, CDR1 is MNHEY, CDR2 SVGAGI. The V end was cut by 8 bases, the J end by 0 bases, with 14 bases between. The CDR3 DNA follows: TGTGCCAGCGGAAAGACTAAATATAGCAATCAGCCCCAGCATTTT. Translating gives CASGKTKYSNQPQHF.

The rearrangement joins TRBV4-1 to TRBJ2-3, with TRBD2 identical over 15 bases. V dropped 1 base and J dropped 3; count of bases not matched to a gene: 17. Germline V lookup: CDR1 MGHRA, CDR2 YSYEKL. This CDR3 comprises 22 residues. Here the CDR3 DNA reads TGCGCCAGCAGCCAAGCCGCTGGACTAGCGGGAGGGCTTGGTGTTTCTACAGATACGCAGTATTTT. It encodes CASSQAAGLAGGLGVSTDTQYF.

This clone was picked up one time. The chain carries TRBV7-2 and TRBJ2-7, with 8 positions matching TRBD2. Losses at the gene ends were 1 base for V and 9 bases for J; bases not matched to a gene: 11. Germline V gives CDR1 SGHTA, CDR2 FQGNSA. The CDR3 totals 15 residues. The CDR3 coding sequence is TGTGCCAGCAGCTTAGAAGGAGGCGGACTAGCACTGCAGTACTTC. Protein product: CASSLEGGGLALQYF.

The genes are TRBV2 and TRBJ1-1, with 8 bases that match TRBD1. Germline lookup yields CDR1 SNHLY and CDR2 FYNNEI. The trim removed 6 bases at V and 4 bases at J, leaving 10 bases unmatched. This CDR3 region has 15 residues. CDR3 sequence (DNA): TGTGCCAGCAGACGAGGACAGGGAAGGGGCACTGAAGCTTTCTTT. Its protein product is CASRRGQGRGTEAFF.